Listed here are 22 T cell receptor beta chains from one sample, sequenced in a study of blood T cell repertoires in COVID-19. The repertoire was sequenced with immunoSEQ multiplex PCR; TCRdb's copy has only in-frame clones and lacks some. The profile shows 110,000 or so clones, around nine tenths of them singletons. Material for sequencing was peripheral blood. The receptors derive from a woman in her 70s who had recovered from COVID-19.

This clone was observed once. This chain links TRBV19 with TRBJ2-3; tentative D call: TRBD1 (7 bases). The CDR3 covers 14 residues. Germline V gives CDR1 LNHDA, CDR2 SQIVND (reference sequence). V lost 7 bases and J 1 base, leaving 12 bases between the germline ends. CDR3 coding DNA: TGTGCCAGTACCCTCAGGGGGGGCACAGATACGCAGTATTTT. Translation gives CASTLRGGTDTQYF.

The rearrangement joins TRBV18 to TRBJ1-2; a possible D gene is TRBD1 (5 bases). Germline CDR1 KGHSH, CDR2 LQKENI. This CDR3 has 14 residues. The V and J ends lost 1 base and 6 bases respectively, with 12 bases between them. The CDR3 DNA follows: TGTGCCAGCTCACCACTCAGGGCCCTTGATGGCTACACCTTC. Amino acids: CASSPLRALDGYTF.

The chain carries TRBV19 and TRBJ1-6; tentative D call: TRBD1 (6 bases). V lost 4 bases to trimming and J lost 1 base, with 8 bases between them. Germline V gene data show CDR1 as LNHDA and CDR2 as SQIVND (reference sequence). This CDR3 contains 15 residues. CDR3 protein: CASSRQGSYNSPLHF. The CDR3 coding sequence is TGTGCCAGTAGTAGGCAGGGGTCCTATAATTCACCCCTCCACTTT.

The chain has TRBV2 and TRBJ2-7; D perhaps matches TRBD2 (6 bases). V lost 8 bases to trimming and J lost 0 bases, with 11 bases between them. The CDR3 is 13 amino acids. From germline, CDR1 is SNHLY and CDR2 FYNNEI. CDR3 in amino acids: CASRFSGSYEQYF. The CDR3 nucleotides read TGTGCCAGCCGCTTTAGCGGCTCCTACGAGCAGTACTTC.

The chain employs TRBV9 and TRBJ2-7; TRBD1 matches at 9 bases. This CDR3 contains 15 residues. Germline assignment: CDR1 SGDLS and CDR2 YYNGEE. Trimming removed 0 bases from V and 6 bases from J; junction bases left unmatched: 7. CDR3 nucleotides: TGTGCCAGCAGCGTAGGACCGGGACAGGGCAGCGAGCAGTACTTC. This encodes CASSVGPGQGSEQYF. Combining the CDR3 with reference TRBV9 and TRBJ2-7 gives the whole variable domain DSGVTQTPKHLITATGQRVTLRCSPRSGDLSVYWYQQSLDQGLQFLIQYYNGEERAKGNILERFSAQQFPDLHSELNLSSLELGDSALYFCASSVGPGQGSEQYFGPGTRLTVT.

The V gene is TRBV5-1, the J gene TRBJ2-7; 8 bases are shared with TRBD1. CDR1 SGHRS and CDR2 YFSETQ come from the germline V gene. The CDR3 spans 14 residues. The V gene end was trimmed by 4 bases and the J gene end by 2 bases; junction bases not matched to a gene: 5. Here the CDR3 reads CASSLGQVPYEQYF. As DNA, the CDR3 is TGCGCCAGCAGCCTGGGACAGGTTCCCTACGAGCAGTACTTC.

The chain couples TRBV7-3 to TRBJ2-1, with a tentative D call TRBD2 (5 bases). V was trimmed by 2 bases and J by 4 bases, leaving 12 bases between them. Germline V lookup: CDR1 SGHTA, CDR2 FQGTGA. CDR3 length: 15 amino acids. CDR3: CASSLGRTLYNEQFF. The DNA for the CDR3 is TGTGCCAGCAGCTTAGGCCGGACTTTATACAATGAGCAGTTCTTC.

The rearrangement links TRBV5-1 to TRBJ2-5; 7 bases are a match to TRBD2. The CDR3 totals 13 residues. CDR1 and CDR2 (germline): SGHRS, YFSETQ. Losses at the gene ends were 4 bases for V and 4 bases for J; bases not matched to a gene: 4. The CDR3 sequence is CASSLTSVETQYF. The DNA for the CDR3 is TGCGCCAGCAGCCTCACTAGCGTAGAGACCCAGTACTTC.

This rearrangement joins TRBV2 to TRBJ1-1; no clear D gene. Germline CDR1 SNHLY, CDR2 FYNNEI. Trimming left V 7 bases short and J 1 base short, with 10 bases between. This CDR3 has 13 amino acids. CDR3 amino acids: CASTRDQNTEAFF. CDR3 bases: TGTGCCAGCACGAGGGATCAGAACACTGAAGCTTTCTTT.

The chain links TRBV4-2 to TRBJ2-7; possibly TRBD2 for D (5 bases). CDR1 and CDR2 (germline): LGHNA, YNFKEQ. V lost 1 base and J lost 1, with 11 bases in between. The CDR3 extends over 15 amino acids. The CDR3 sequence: CASSQGGRMSYEQYF. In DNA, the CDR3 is TGTGCCAGCAGCCAAGGCGGGCGGATGTCCTACGAGCAGTACTTC.

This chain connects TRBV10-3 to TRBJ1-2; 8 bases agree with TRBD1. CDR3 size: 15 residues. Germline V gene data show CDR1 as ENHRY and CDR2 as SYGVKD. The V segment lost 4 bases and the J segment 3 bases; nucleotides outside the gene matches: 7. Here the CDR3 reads CAISAPPDRDYGYTF. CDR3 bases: TGTGCCATCAGTGCCCCCCCGGACAGGGACTATGGCTACACCTTC.

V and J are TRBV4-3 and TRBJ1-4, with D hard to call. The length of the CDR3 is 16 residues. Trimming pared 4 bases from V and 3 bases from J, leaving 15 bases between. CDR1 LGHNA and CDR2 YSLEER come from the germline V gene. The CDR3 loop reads CASSPAQQLPNEKLFF. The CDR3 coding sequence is TGCGCCAGCAGCCCCGCCCAACAGCTACCTAATGAAAAACTGTTTTTT.

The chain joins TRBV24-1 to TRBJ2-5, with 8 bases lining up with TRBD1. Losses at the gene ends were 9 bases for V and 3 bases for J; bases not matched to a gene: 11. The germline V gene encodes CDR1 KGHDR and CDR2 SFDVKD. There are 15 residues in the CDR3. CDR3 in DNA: TGTGCCACCCAGGGGGCTAGGAGGGGGGAAGAGACCCAGTACTTC. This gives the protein CATQGARRGEETQYF.

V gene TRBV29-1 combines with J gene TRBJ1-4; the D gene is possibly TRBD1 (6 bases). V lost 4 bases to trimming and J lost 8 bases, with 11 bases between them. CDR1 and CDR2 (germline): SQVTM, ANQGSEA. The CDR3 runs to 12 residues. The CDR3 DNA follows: TGCAGCGTTGTAGGGGGAGCAGAAAAACTGTTTTTT. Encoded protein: CSVVGGAEKLFF.

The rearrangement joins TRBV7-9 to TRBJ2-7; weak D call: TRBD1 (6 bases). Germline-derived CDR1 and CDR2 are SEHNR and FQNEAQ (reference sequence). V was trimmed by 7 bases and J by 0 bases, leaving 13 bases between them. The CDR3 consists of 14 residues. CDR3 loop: CASNSQGTSYEQYF. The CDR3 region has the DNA TGTGCCAGCAACTCACAGGGTACCTCCTACGAGCAGTACTTC.

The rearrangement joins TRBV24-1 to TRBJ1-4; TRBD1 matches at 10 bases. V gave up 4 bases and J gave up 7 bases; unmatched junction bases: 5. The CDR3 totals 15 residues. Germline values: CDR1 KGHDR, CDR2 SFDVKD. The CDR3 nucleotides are TGTGCCACCAGTGACGCGGGACAGGGGAGTGAAAAACTGTTTTTT. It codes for CATSDAGQGSEKLFF.

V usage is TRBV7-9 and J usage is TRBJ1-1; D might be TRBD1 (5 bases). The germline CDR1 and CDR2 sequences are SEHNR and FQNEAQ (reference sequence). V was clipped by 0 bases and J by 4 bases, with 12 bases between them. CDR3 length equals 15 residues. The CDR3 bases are TGTGCCAGCAGCTTAGCGCCCGGCAGGGTCACTGAAGCTTTCTTT. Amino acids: CASSLAPGRVTEAFF.

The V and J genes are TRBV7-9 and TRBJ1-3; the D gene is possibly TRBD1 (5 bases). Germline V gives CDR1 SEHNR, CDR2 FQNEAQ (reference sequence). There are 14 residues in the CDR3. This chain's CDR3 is CGVRQGLLGNTIYF. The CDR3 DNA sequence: TGTGGGGTCCGCCAGGGCTTACTTGGAAACACCATATATTTT.

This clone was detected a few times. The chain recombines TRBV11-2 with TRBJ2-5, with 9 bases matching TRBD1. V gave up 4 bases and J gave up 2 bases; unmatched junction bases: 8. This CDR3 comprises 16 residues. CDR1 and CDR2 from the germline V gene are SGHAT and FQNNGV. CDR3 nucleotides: TGTGCCAGCAGCTCGCCAGGGGACAGGGAACAAGAGACCCAGTACTTC. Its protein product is CASSSPGDREQETQYF.

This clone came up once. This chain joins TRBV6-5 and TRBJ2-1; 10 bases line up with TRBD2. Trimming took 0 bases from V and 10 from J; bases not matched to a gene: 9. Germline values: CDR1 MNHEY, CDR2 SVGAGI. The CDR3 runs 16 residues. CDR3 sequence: CASSYSTSGRAREQFF. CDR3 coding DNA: TGTGCCAGCAGTTACTCGACAAGCGGGAGGGCCAGGGAGCAGTTCTTC.

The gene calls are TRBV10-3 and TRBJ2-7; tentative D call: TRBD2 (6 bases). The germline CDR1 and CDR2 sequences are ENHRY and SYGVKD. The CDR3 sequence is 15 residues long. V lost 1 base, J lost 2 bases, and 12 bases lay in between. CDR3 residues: CAISEYGTSPYEQYF. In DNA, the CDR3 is TGTGCCATCAGTGAGTATGGTACTAGCCCCTACGAGCAGTACTTC.

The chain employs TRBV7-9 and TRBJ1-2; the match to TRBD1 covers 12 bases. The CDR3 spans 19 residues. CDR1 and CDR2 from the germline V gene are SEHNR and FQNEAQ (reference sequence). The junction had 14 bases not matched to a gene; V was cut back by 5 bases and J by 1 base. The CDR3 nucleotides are TGTGCCAGCAGCGCTACTCCGGGACAGGGGGCTACATTTAACTATGGCTACACCTTC. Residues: CASSATPGQGATFNYGYTF.